This TCR beta chain comes out of a study of monozygotic twins with cystic fibrosis. Regarding this clone: Its antigen is undetermined.

Libraries were prepared by immunoSEQ multiplex PCR; TCRdb keeps only in-frame clonotypes and omits some of them. This repertoire shows roughly 20,000 clones, 97% found once; its top ten account for less than 2%. Study-wide findings and caveats: Shared CDR3 numbers were not associated with age, concordance or severity. Clonality was generally low (median around 0.009), higher in the most severe patients. J usage was most co-twin-similar in 8 of 16 pairs, V in 13. Nucleotide-identical clonotype sharing was significantly higher within monozygotic CF twin pairs than between unrelated CF individuals.

Germline lookup yields CDR1 SNHLY and CDR2 FYNNEI. The V and J ends lost 5 bases and 2 bases respectively, with 10 bases between them. The CDR3 length is 15 residues. This TCR came from a woman aged 25 to 39 with cystic fibrosis. Sequencing used blood. The chain recombines TRBV2 with TRBJ1-6; D gene uncertain. This CDR3 is CASSSRNPYNSPLHF. Here the CDR3 DNA reads TGTGCCAGCAGTTCCCGAAACCCCTATAATTCACCCCTCCACTTT.